This TCR beta chain was identified during a study of blood T cell repertoires in COVID-19. Study in general: PBMCs, B-cell-depleted T cells, or T cells were the source of the cDNA or gDNA that made up the material.

Original analysis: Amplification from reference gene primers served as the basis for estimated nucleated cell counts. Profiling relied on immunoSEQ multiplex PCR, and the TCRdb table lists in-frame clones only, not all of them. Clone size and the V and J calls come from that table; the DNA yielded D and trimming. This sample has 120,000 to 150,000 clones; roughly 80% occur once, and the top ten carry roughly 34%. V dropped 0 bases and J dropped 9 bases, with 14 bases sitting between them. The CDR3 extends over 14 amino acids. CDR1 and CDR2 (germline): SGHAT, FQNNGV. The sequenced sample was peripheral blood. The rearrangement links TRBV11-2 to TRBJ2-5; D may be TRBD2 (5 bases). This TCR derives from a human donor in a cohort sampled during active COVID-19. The CDR3 sequence is CASSLDFPSKAQYF. CDR3 nucleotide sequence: TGTGCCAGCAGCTTAGATTTTCCTAGCAAGGCCCAGTACTTC.